These T cell receptor beta chains were read from a single sample in a study of read filtering for tumor transcriptome and immune sequencing. TCRdb passed the reads through MiXCR, listing each CDR3 protein once. This repertoire shows 90,000 to 95,000 distinct CDR3 sequences, about 22% found once; its top ten account for more than 9.5%. The sequenced material came from a population of CD138-negative cells sorted from bone marrow. These receptors were obtained from a donor at least 40 years old with multiple myeloma. CDR3s include the opening cysteine and the closing phenylalanine or tryptophan. D genes are given only for firm matches. Size is stated for part of the rows, as once, few or many counts, or as a class when the clone is expanded.

D gene: NA; J gene: TRBJ2-3; V gene: TRBV29-1; clone size: NA; CDR3 protein: CSVEDEANTQYF; CDR3 DNA: TGCAGCGTTGAAGATGAGGCGAATACGCAGTATTTT
D gene: NA; J gene: TRBJ2-1; V gene: TRBV19; clone size: few; CDR3 protein: CASSAARYEQFF; CDR3 DNA: TGTGCCAGTAGTGCTGCTAGATATGAGCAGTTCTTC
D gene: NA; J gene: TRBJ2-2; V gene: TRBV4-1; clone size: many; CDR3 protein: CASSQDGYTSTGELFF; CDR3 DNA: TGCGCCAGCAGCCAAGATGGGTACACGTCCACCGGGGAGCTGTTTTTT
D gene: TRBD1; J gene: TRBJ2-5; V gene: TRBV7-7; clone size: few; CDR3 protein: CASSLDTGGVETQYF; CDR3 DNA: TGTGCTAGCAGCTTGGATACAGGGGGCGTAGAGACCCAGTACTTC
D gene: TRBD1; J gene: TRBJ1-2; V gene: TRBV18; clone size: many; CDR3 protein: CASSPPGQANYGYTF; CDR3 DNA: TGTGCCAGCAGCCCCCCGGGACAGGCTAACTATGGCTACACCTTC
D gene: TRBD1; J gene: TRBJ2-4; V gene: TRBV29-1; clone size: many; CDR3 protein: CSVIQGYPKNIQYF; CDR3 DNA: TGCAGCGTGATACAGGGGTATCCCAAAAACATTCAGTACTTC
D gene: NA; J gene: TRBJ2-2; V gene: TRBV5-4; clone size: many; CDR3 protein: CASSLRANAGELFF; CDR3 DNA: TGTGCCAGCAGCCTCCGGGCGAACGCCGGGGAGCTGTTTTTT
D gene: NA; J gene: TRBJ1-1; V gene: TRBV2; clone size: many; CDR3 protein: CASSEGTRNTEAFF; CDR3 DNA: TGTGCCAGCAGTGAAGGGACAAGGAACACTGAAGCTTTCTTT
D gene: TRBD2; J gene: TRBJ2-1; V gene: TRBV7-3; clone size: many; CDR3 protein: CASSFEGLAGDEQFF; CDR3 DNA: TGTGCCAGCAGCTTTGAGGGACTAGCGGGGGATGAGCAGTTCTTC
D gene: NA; J gene: TRBJ2-2; V gene: TRBV5-1; clone size: many; CDR3 protein: CASSPQTVTGELFF; CDR3 DNA: TGCGCCAGCAGCCCACAGACAGTCACCGGGGAGCTGTTTTTT
D gene: TRBD2; J gene: TRBJ2-1; V gene: TRBV6-1; clone size: NA; CDR3 protein: CASTFSGGEHSF; CDR3 DNA: TGTGCCAGCACCTTTAGCGGGGGCGAGCATTCCTTC
D gene: TRBD1; J gene: TRBJ1-5; V gene: TRBV2; clone size: NA; CDR3 protein: CASSATGAGQPQHF; CDR3 DNA: TGTGCCAGCAGCGCGACAGGGGCGGGTCAGCCCCAGCATTTT
D gene: TRBD2; J gene: TRBJ2-1; V gene: TRBV5-1; clone size: many; CDR3 protein: CASSLELAGRSSYNEQFF; CDR3 DNA: TGCGCCAGCAGCTTGGAACTAGCGGGCCGAAGCTCCTACAATGAGCAGTTCTTC
D gene: TRBD2; J gene: TRBJ2-2; V gene: TRBV12-3/TRBV12-4; clone size: many; CDR3 protein: CASSPWTSVSGELFF; CDR3 DNA: TGTGCCAGCAGTCCATGGACTAGTGTTTCCGGGGAGCTGTTTTTT
D gene: NA; J gene: TRBJ2-7; V gene: TRBV28; clone size: few; CDR3 protein: CASSLKPLDRYYEQYF; CDR3 DNA: TGTGCCAGCAGTCTAAAACCCCTGGACCGGTACTACGAGCAGTACTTC
D gene: NA; J gene: TRBJ1-5; V gene: TRBV6-1; clone size: NA; CDR3 protein: CASSEVRVNQPQHF; CDR3 DNA: TGTGCCAGCAGTGAAGTCCGTGTCAATCAGCCCCAGCATTTT
D gene: TRBD1; J gene: TRBJ2-5; V gene: TRBV2; clone size: many; CDR3 protein: CAWTAGTGSEETQYF; CDR3 DNA: TGTGCCTGGACGGCTGGGACAGGCAGCGAAGAGACCCAGTACTTC
D gene: NA; J gene: TRBJ2-6; V gene: TRBV27; clone size: many; CDR3 protein: CASSLVSGANVLTF; CDR3 DNA: TGTGCCAGCAGTTTAGTCTCTGGGGCCAACGTCCTGACTTTC
D gene: NA; J gene: TRBJ2-7; V gene: TRBV29-1; clone size: many; CDR3 protein: CSVGGLTYEQYF; CDR3 DNA: TGCAGCGTTGGGGGTTTAACCTACGAGCAGTACTTC
D gene: NA; J gene: TRBJ1-1; V gene: TRBV28; clone size: many; CDR3 protein: CASTIAYQEAFF; CDR3 DNA: TGTGCCAGCACCATTGCGTACCAAGAAGCTTTCTTT
D gene: TRBD1; J gene: TRBJ1-5; V gene: TRBV6-1; clone size: NA; CDR3 protein: CASSVRQGWSNQPQHF; CDR3 DNA: TGTGCCAGCAGTGTTCGACAGGGATGGAGCAATCAGCCCCAGCATTTT
D gene: NA; J gene: TRBJ2-1; V gene: TRBV6-6; clone size: NA; CDR3 protein: CASSYSFSYEQFF; CDR3 DNA: TGTGCCAGCAGTTACTCGTTCAGTTATGAGCAGTTCTTC
D gene: NA; J gene: TRBJ2-3; V gene: TRBV5-6; clone size: few; CDR3 protein: CASSGSQGRGTQYF; CDR3 DNA: TGTGCCAGCAGCGGAAGCCAGGGGAGAGGTACGCAGTATTTT
D gene: TRBD1; J gene: TRBJ2-7; V gene: TRBV5-1; clone size: few; CDR3 protein: CASSPRTGDEQYF; CDR3 DNA: TGCGCCAGCAGCCCCCGGACAGGGGATGAGCAGTACTTC
D gene: TRBD2; J gene: TRBJ2-3; V gene: TRBV6-4; clone size: few; CDR3 protein: CASSDSPSGGYTDTQYF; CDR3 DNA: TGTGCCAGCAGTGACTCGCCTAGCGGGGGGTACACAGATACGCAGTATTTT
D gene: TRBD2; J gene: TRBJ2-5; V gene: TRBV5-5; clone size: NA; CDR3 protein: CASSRTAFGLAGIREGQYF; CDR3 DNA: TGTGCCAGCAGCCGGACAGCTTTCGGACTAGCGGGGATAAGAGAAGGCCAGTACTTC
D gene: TRBD2; J gene: TRBJ2-2; V gene: TRBV20-1; clone size: many; CDR3 protein: CSASGGATGELFF; CDR3 DNA: TGCAGTGCTAGCGGGGGGGCCACCGGGGAGCTGTTTTTT
D gene: TRBD2; J gene: TRBJ2-1; V gene: TRBV20-1; clone size: many; CDR3 protein: CSAAPPRGGYEQFF; CDR3 DNA: TGCAGTGCTGCGCCCCCTCGGGGGGGATATGAGCAGTTCTTC
D gene: NA; J gene: TRBJ2-3; V gene: TRBV28; clone size: many; CDR3 protein: CASSRRWSGTQYF; CDR3 DNA: TGTGCCAGCAGCCGGCGCTGGTCGGGTACGCAGTATTTT
D gene: NA; J gene: TRBJ2-2; V gene: TRBV28; clone size: NA; CDR3 protein: CAPIVERLNTGELFF; CDR3 DNA: TGTGCCCCCATTGTTGAGCGATTGAACACCGGGGAGCTGTTTTTT
D gene: TRBD2; J gene: TRBJ2-1; V gene: TRBV5-1; clone size: many; CDR3 protein: CASSQGTSGGPVFF; CDR3 DNA: TGCGCCAGCAGCCAAGGGACTAGCGGGGGGCCTGTCTTCTTC
D gene: NA; J gene: TRBJ1-5; V gene: TRBV20-1; clone size: many; CDR3 protein: CSARAGGSHNQPQHF; CDR3 DNA: TGCAGTGCTAGAGCTGGCGGCAGCCACAATCAGCCCCAGCATTTT
D gene: NA; J gene: TRBJ2-3; V gene: TRBV20-1; clone size: NA; CDR3 protein: CSAHTPSTDTQYF; CDR3 DNA: TGCAGTGCCCACACCCCTAGCACAGATACGCAGTATTTT
D gene: NA; J gene: TRBJ1-5; V gene: TRBV5-1; clone size: NA; CDR3 protein: CASSLAGRANQPQHF; CDR3 DNA: TGCGCCAGCAGCTTAGCCGGGAGGGCGAATCAGCCCCAGCATTTT
D gene: TRBD2; J gene: TRBJ2-1; V gene: TRBV20-1; clone size: many; CDR3 protein: CSARPLGLAGPYNEQFF; CDR3 DNA: TGCAGTGCACGACCGCTAGGACTAGCGGGCCCCTACAATGAGCAGTTCTTC
D gene: NA; J gene: TRBJ1-1; V gene: TRBV6-2/TRBV6-3; clone size: many; CDR3 protein: CASSSFNPRDLRRNTEAFF; CDR3 DNA: TGTGCCAGCAGCTCGTTTAACCCTCGGGACCTCCGTCGGAACACTGAAGCTTTCTTT
D gene: NA; J gene: TRBJ1-6; V gene: TRBV7-2; clone size: many; CDR3 protein: CASSRRRGNNSPLHF; CDR3 DNA: TGTGCCAGCAGCCGTCGAAGGGGGAATAATTCACCCCTCCACTTT
D gene: NA; J gene: TRBJ1-1; V gene: TRBV19; clone size: few; CDR3 protein: CASLEQGSGAEAFF; CDR3 DNA: TGTGCCAGTCTTGAACAGGGCTCTGGGGCTGAAGCTTTCTTT
D gene: NA; J gene: TRBJ2-1; V gene: TRBV29-1; clone size: few; CDR3 protein: CSVAYPYNEQFF; CDR3 DNA: TGCAGCGTTGCGTATCCCTACAATGAGCAGTTCTTC
D gene: TRBD2; J gene: TRBJ2-5; V gene: TRBV19; clone size: many; CDR3 protein: CASSPGTSGDLETQYF; CDR3 DNA: TGTGCCAGTAGCCCCGGGACTAGCGGGGATTTGGAGACCCAGTACTTC
D gene: NA; J gene: TRBJ2-2; V gene: TRBV6-6; clone size: many; CDR3 protein: CASTYALDTGELFF; CDR3 DNA: TGTGCCAGCACTTACGCCCTGGACACCGGGGAGCTGTTTTTT
D gene: NA; J gene: TRBJ2-3; V gene: TRBV21-1; clone size: many; CDR3 protein: CASSNPRGLTDTQYF; CDR3 DNA: TGTGCCAGCAGCAACCCCAGGGGCCTCACAGATACGCAGTATTTT
D gene: NA; J gene: TRBJ2-1; V gene: TRBV20-1; clone size: many; CDR3 protein: CSARTSSYNEQFF; CDR3 DNA: TGCAGTGCCCGGACATCCTCCTACAATGAGCAGTTCTTC
D gene: TRBD2; J gene: TRBJ2-3; V gene: TRBV9; clone size: NA; CDR3 protein: CASSVASGRTDTQYF; CDR3 DNA: TGTGCCAGCAGCGTAGCTAGCGGACGCACAGATACGCAGTATTTT
D gene: NA; J gene: TRBJ2-7; V gene: TRBV14; clone size: many; CDR3 protein: CASSQGGEPYEQYF; CDR3 DNA: TGTGCCAGCAGCCAAGGCGGAGAGCCCTACGAGCAGTACTTC
D gene: NA; J gene: TRBJ1-5; V gene: TRBV28; clone size: many; CDR3 protein: CASSPYSNQPQHF; CDR3 DNA: TGTGCCAGCAGTCCATATAGCAATCAGCCCCAGCATTTT
D gene: NA; J gene: TRBJ1-3; V gene: TRBV2; clone size: NA; CDR3 protein: CASTKAPTTSSGNTIYF; CDR3 DNA: TGTGCCAGCACAAAGGCCCCGACTACTAGCTCTGGAAACACCATATATTTT
D gene: NA; J gene: TRBJ1-4; V gene: TRBV5-1; clone size: many; CDR3 protein: CASSLASAYNEKLFF; CDR3 DNA: TGCGCCAGCAGCTTGGCGTCAGCCTATAATGAAAAACTGTTTTTT
D gene: TRBD2; J gene: TRBJ2-1; V gene: TRBV12-3/TRBV12-4; clone size: medium-sized; CDR3 protein: CASSLVLAGDYEQFF; CDR3 DNA: TGTGCCAGCAGTTTAGTACTAGCGGGGGACTATGAGCAGTTCTTC
D gene: TRBD1; J gene: TRBJ2-7; V gene: TRBV29-1; clone size: many; CDR3 protein: CSVGTGYPYEQYF; CDR3 DNA: TGCAGCGTGGGGACAGGGTATCCCTACGAGCAGTACTTC
D gene: NA; J gene: TRBJ1-4; V gene: TRBV12-3/TRBV12-4; clone size: many; CDR3 protein: CASSTLEKLFF; CDR3 DNA: TGTGCCAGCAGTACCCTTGAAAAACTGTTTTTT
D gene: NA; J gene: TRBJ1-5; V gene: TRBV20-1; clone size: few; CDR3 protein: CSAREGGSAQPQHF; CDR3 DNA: TGCAGTGCTAGAGAAGGAGGGTCCGCTCAGCCCCAGCATTTT
D gene: NA; J gene: TRBJ2-2; V gene: TRBV28; clone size: many; CDR3 protein: CASRSPSPTGELFF; CDR3 DNA: TGTGCCAGCAGATCCCCCAGCCCCACCGGGGAGCTGTTTTTT
D gene: NA; J gene: TRBJ1-2; V gene: TRBV14; clone size: few; CDR3 protein: CASGSLRRRGPNYGYTF; CDR3 DNA: TGTGCCAGCGGCTCGTTGCGCCGCCGGGGGCCCAACTATGGCTACACCTTC